This section outlines one TCR beta chain sequence together with its context. The clone's antigen remains unknown. Nothing much larger sits one base from this clone, and base qualities are not available. The receptor library was made with PCR. These reads were obtained on an Illumina HiSeq 2500. TCR library preparation used molecular barcoding, with unique molecular identifiers applied to normalize quantification of the TCRbeta repertoire. TCRdb applied fastp at Q25 and MiXCR to the public reads, then kept only in-frame beta chains. Identical CDR3 protein sequences are pooled into one entry, listed with their most common genes and DNA. The sample includes some 520,000 distinct CDR3 sequences, with over 25% observed a single time. The top ten clones comprise roughly 2.5% of the sample. The sample is drawn from a study of T-cell reconstitution after alpha-beta-depleted transplantation in children (dated by TCRdb to 2016 to 2017). Background on the whole study: T-cell immune reconstitution after TCRalphabeta/CD19-depleted allogeneic hematopoietic cell transplantation in children was quantitatively tracked in the study by means of TCR repertoire profiling.

The sequence derives from a human donor who donated a stem cell graft to a child with aplastic anemia. The sequencing used PBMCs from the stem cell graft donor, collected from the stem cell graft.

The nucleotide sequence reads as follows: TGTGCCAGCAGATATAACACCGGGGAGCTGTTTTTT. It translates to CASRYNTGELFF. The V and J segments used are TRBV3-1 and TRBJ2-2; a confident D gene designation cannot be given. The CDR1 and CDR2 encoded by the germline V gene (reference sequence) are LGHDT and YNNKEL. The CDR3, cysteine through phenylalanine, is 12 amino acids long. Of the read, only the CDR3 DNA is kept; its 36 bases are in frame from base 1. Trimming takes 6 bases from V and 2 bases from J, and the germline ends sit 4 bases apart.